This T cell receptor beta chain was sequenced during a study of T cells in narcolepsy. Study summary: Donors had narcolepsy type 1 or type 2, or were healthy controls. Regarding the study as a whole: Comparing one patient's CSF and blood CD4+ clonotypes highlighted HCRT- and TRIB2-specific autoreactive clonotypes. Healthy controls reportedly lacked the autoreactive clonotypes serially found in patients' blood. Some memory CD4+ repertoires had no autoreactive clone sequences.

Produced via immunoSEQ multiplex PCR; TCRdb's table is partial and in-frame only. The sample includes approximately 25,000 clones, about four fifths of them seen just once. Turning to this clone: Its target is unknown.

V shed 4 bases and J 2 bases; nucleotides not matched to a gene: 9. CDR3 length: 16 residues. Germline V CDR1 and CDR2: MDHEN, SYDVKM. The gene calls are TRBV28 and TRBJ2-5; 8 positions match TRBD1. This sequence originates from a human donor with narcolepsy. Sequenced material: CD45RA- memory CD4+ T cells from PBMCs. The CDR3 nucleotides are TGTGCCAGCAGTTCAAGGTCCGGGACAGGACAAGAGACCCAGTACTTC. This sequence encodes CASSSRSGTGQETQYF.